This TCR beta chain was found in a study of cytomegalovirus exposure and HLA in healthy donors (dated by TCRdb to about 2017). General notes on the study: In an earlier analysis of about 560 of the donors, 250 to 350 Gb of sequence data and about 110 million unique TCR beta sequences from 150 million to 200 million T cells were reported. About 310 gigabases of sequencing data and tens of millions of unique TCR sequences were included in an early release covering about 620 HLA-typed donors. The genetic ancestry cluster associated with self-reported Caucasian donors included over 65% of the 350 to 500 genotyped donors. The study aimed to test whether signatures of past pathogen exposure could be identified by cataloging public T cell receptors. Using immunosequencing, the study profiled T cell repertoires from fewer than 850 subjects and related those repertoires to cytomegalovirus serostatus. Along with the roughly 610-subject first cohort, a separate validation cohort of over a hundred different subjects was used. The study combined high-throughput TCR immunosequencing, statistical association of individual TCRs with disease status, and machine learning to predict cytomegalovirus infection status. To study patterns of TCR occurrence, a later analysis re-analyzed previously published TCR beta repertoires from 550 to 800 donors and added high-resolution HLA genotyping. Rather than using new phenotypic data, the later analysis identified candidate immune exposures from TCR beta sequences and from how often those sequences occurred across donors. An earlier analysis of around 580 of the donors used high-throughput TCR beta sequencing to judge whether each TCR beta V gene segment behaved as functional or pseudogenic. Donor age, sex, ethnicity and CMV serostatus were compiled together with the repertoire data. A later genetic analysis used genome-wide SNP genotypes for about 60% of the 666 donors, treating that subset as a discovery cohort. Every repertoire in the discovery cohort had been generated on one and the same sequencing platform. HLA typing covered class I and class II loci at four-digit resolution. Typing coverage varied by locus: about 620-630 donors for A, B, C, DRB1 and DQB1; 522 for DQA1; approximately 610 for DPA1; around 490 for DPB1. A handful of DR-DQ haplotypes were handled as single units for association and clustering because linkage in the cohort was strong. On average, about 240,000 unique TCR beta nucleotide sequences were sequenced per donor among more than 350 genotyped donors of the cohort, with 15% to 20% of those sequences being non-productive.

The table lists this clone with a count of one. What antigen it recognizes has not been identified. The sample holds no much larger clone one base away, and base qualities are not on file. The library came from the immunoSEQ multiplex PCR assay. A mixture of 60 forward primers for TCR Vbeta segments and 13 reverse primers for TCR Jbeta segments was used in the multiplex PCR. A multiplex PCR assay on genomic DNA amplified the CDR3 region of rearranged TCR beta genes. The amplified TCR beta libraries were sequenced on the Illumina HiSeq System as 87-base-pair reads. As for the authors' bioinformatics: A later analysis tallied 75 million to 95 million unique TCR beta chains across the 650 to 750 repertoires, and around 10 million of those chains were shared by two or more donors. Raw reads were error-corrected and collapsed into unique sequences by a nearest-neighbor algorithm in which closely related sequences were merged to remove PCR and sequencing errors. Alignment of CDR3 sequences to IMGT reference sequences was used to assign V, D and J gene segments. For a sequence to be retained, a match of at least six nucleotides to both a V gene segment and a J gene segment was required. Rearrangements were classified as productive when the CDR3 lacked stop codons and remained in frame with V and J, and all other rearrangements were classified as non-productive. CDR3 was defined according to IMGT convention as the region running from the second conserved V-encoded cysteine to the conserved J-encoded phenylalanine. The earlier analysis of about 590 of the donors excluded sequences that lacked an unambiguous match to a single V gene segment. In an earlier analysis of some 590 of the donors, a V segment was called functional when productive rearrangements were above 56.7%, and segregating when the standard deviation between donors exceeded 5%. A statistical classification framework was built for diagnosing cytomegalovirus status from the catalog of TCR beta chain sequences. In a later analysis, V and J genes were assigned by comparing TCR nucleotide sequences against IMGT/GENE-DB human TR gene sequences. In a later analysis, CDR3 sequences and most-parsimonious VDJ recombination scenarios were assigned using the TCRdist pipeline. In a later analysis, each TCR beta chain was defined by its CDR3 amino acid sequence together with its V-gene family, and reads lacking a unique V-gene family were excluded. To address suspected cross-contamination and a sequencing artifact, a later analysis removed several hundred highly shared, low-generation-probability nucleotide sequences. For each public chain, a later analysis derived a clonal expansion index from normalized ranks of inferred template counts within each repertoire. In a later analysis, generation probabilities were computed using a VDJ recombination model fitted to out-of-frame rearrangements, and the results were checked against IGoR. A later analysis scored TCR-TCR, TCR-HLA and TCR-CMV co-occurrence with hypergeometric tests, applying a repertoire-size bias correction to TCR pairs. A later analysis estimated false discovery rates by permuting HLA or CMV assignments 20 times. In a later analysis, co-occurring TCRs were grouped with DBSCAN, and TCRdist sequence similarity was added when clustering was performed within HLA-allele-positive subsets. Repertoires with fewer than 30,000 or more than 120,000 public chains, plus five repertoires with anomalous nucleotide sharing, were excluded from co-occurrence clustering. Sourced from immuneACCESS, this table was stored by TCRdb with only in-frame sequences that have V and J called. A share of the clones is absent; for the studies checked, an unresolved V gene accounts for under half, and the remainder has no known explanation. That table supplies the V and J calls and clone size; D and trimming were determined from the DNA. For this sample the table gives roughly 90,000 clones, of which around 89% were detected only once. Of the sample, roughly 2.2% is held by the ten largest clones.

After removal of 4 bases from V and 4 bases from J, the junction retains 5 bases not matched to a gene. From the germline V gene (reference sequence), CDR1 is SGHNT and CDR2 is YYREEE. Measured from the cysteine to the phenylalanine, the CDR3 is 15 residues long. Only CDR3 DNA remains: 45 bases, in frame from the first base. Overall study outcomes, separate from this receptor: Some IMGT-functional V segments, including TRBV6-2 and TRBV6-3, could not be distinguished by the 87-base-pair reads and were therefore excluded. According to a later genetic analysis, donors in an Asian-associated ancestry cluster had fewer N-insertions in productive TCRs than the approximately 670-donor mean. The authors suggested that the approach could potentially be extended to other disease states and immunological phenotypes. The earlier analysis of 450 to 700 of the donors excluded approximately 17 rarely observed V segments, including chromosome 9 orphons, because counts were too low. In a later analysis, the rate of TCR association differed among HLA loci, with DRB1 alleles having the most associated TCRs and HLA-C alleles having the fewest. In an earlier analysis of around 500 of the donors, most TCR beta V segments appeared in productive rearrangements about 87% or about 30% of the time, broadly matching IMGT annotations. Because HLA typing was missing for some donors at each locus, association tests included only the typed subset. The study gave a list of 150 to 200 TCR beta chains associated with cytomegalovirus. A further reported finding was that TCR beta sequences accurately predicted the HLA-A and HLA-B alleles for most subjects in the first cohort. An association between a missense DCLRE1C variant and V-gene and J-gene trimming of TCR beta chains was found in a later genetic analysis and replicated in an independent cohort. When HLA alleles, especially DR and DQ, strongly co-occurred, TCR associations were difficult to assign to individual alleles. Cytomegalovirus status was reported to be diagnosed by the classifier with high specificity and sensitivity in both the original and validation cohorts. Most TCR sequences were seen in very few donors, while some public TCRs were found in many individuals. Specific HLA alleles were associated with 15,000 to 20,000 TCR beta sequences at a false discovery rate of 0.05 in a later analysis. According to a later analysis, most CMV-associated TCR beta chains appeared to be HLA-restricted, and the HLA associations seemed to be driven largely by CMV exposure. A group of highly shared sequence variants was considered likely to be a technical artifact of the sequencing pipeline. In vitro tests confirmed that three of the cytomegalovirus-associated TCR beta chains recognize cytomegalovirus antigens. The cohort was sequenced for TCR beta chains only, and without alpha or paired-chain data the features that could be detected were limited. According to a later analysis, parvovirus B19, influenza, CMV and Epstein-Barr virus appeared linked to several top co-occurrence clusters. Correlated functional status among segregating V segments might reflect linkage disequilibrium, but an unknown experimental factor could not be ruled out. Immune exposure information for the cohort was limited to CMV serostatus. A later analysis found that HLA-associated TCR beta chains were more clonally expanded and had lower generation probabilities than equally common non-associated chains. Sequencing depth was assumed to be roughly uniform across donors in the presence/absence analyses, though that assumption may not hold.

The cohort comprised around 690 healthy bone marrow donors. Cohort members were all nominally healthy when sampled, although unrecorded immune exposures were likely present. The donor was CMV seronegative and belonged to the group of around 350 seronegative cohort members. Every donor gave a peripheral blood sample, and the peripheral blood mononuclear cells from that sample were used for TCR beta sequencing. Genomic DNA extraction from the blood cell samples was performed with the Qiagen DNeasy Blood Extraction Kit. The chain is made from TRBV5-4 and TRBJ2-3; 11 nucleotides in the junction match TRBD2. This TCR came from a man aged 18 to 30 in good health and CMV-seronegative. Sequencing input: PBMCs. Here is the DNA: TGTGCCAGCAGCAAAGGACTAGCGGGCCCAGATACGCAGTATTTT. Translated, this gives CASSKGLAGPDTQYF.